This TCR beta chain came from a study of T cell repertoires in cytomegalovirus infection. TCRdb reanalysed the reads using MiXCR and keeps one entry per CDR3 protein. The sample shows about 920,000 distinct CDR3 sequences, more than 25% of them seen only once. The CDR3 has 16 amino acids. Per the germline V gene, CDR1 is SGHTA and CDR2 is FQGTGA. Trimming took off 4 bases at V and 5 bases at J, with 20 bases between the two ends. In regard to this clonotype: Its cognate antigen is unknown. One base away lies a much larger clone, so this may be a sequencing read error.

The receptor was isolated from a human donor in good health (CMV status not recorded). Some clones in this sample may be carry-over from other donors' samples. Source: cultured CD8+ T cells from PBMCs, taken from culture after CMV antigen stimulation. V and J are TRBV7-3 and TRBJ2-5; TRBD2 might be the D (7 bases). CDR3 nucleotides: TGTGCCAGCAGCTCCCTAGTGGGGGGGCCGGTCGAGACCCAGTACTTC. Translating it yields CASSSLVGGPVETQYF.